These 29 T cell receptor beta chains came from one sample sequenced in a study of T cells in Graves' hyperthyroidism and ophthalmopathy. Amplification yielded TCR beta CDR3 regions, with RNA transcripts as the source. RT-PCR in the first round (using the HTBI primer set) targeted the TCR CDR3. TCRdb redid the calling of the multiplex PCR reads with MiXCR, one entry per CDR3 protein. The sample shows some 580,000 distinct CDR3 sequences, around 15% of them seen only once. Sequencing was carried out using blood. The receptors shown here come from a middle-aged woman with Graves' ophthalmopathy.

This clonotype was counted only a few times. V and J are TRBV10-2 and TRBJ1-4; no clear D gene. Per the germline V gene, CDR1 is WSHSY and CDR2 is SAAADI. CDR3 length: 16 residues. Trimming stripped 7 bases from V and 5 bases from J, with 20 bases between. The CDR3 sequence is CASKGLWRDRNEKLFF. In DNA form, the CDR3 reads TGCGCCAGCAAGGGATTATGGAGGGATAGGAATGAAAAACTGTTTTTT.

The gene calls are TRBV27 and TRBJ1-4, with 8 positions matching TRBD1. The CDR3 has 14 amino acids. Germline loops: CDR1 MNHEY, CDR2 SMNVEV (reference sequence). V was pared by 5 bases and J by 8 bases, with 7 bases of the junction left unmatched. In nucleotides, the CDR3 is TGTGCCAGCAGTCAAACAGGGGGTTGGGAAAAACTGTTTTTT. Amino acids: CASSQTGGWEKLFF.

This clonotype has at least ten counts. V and J are TRBV2 and TRBJ1-2; D is unresolved. The germline CDR1 and CDR2 sequences are SNHLY and FYNNEI. The CDR3 loop spans 12 amino acids. Between the trimmed V and J ends, which lost 0 bases and 8 bases, there was a span of 7 bases. The CDR3 DNA is TGTGCCAGCAGTGAAGCGACGCTGGGCTACACCTTC. Its translation: CASSEATLGYTF.

V is TRBV11-3 and J is TRBJ2-7, with a possible D match to TRBD2 (6 bases). The V end was cut by 2 bases, the J end by 6 bases, with 17 bases between. Germline values: CDR1 SGHNT, CDR2 YENEEA. The CDR3 sequence is 15 residues long. The CDR3 is CASSLSPALEGEQYF. The CDR3 nucleotides are TGTGCCAGCAGCTTATCCCCAGCGCTGGAGGGCGAGCAGTACTTC.

The V call is TRBV3-1, the J call TRBJ2-1; a weak D match, TRBD1 (5 bases). Germline V CDR1 and CDR2: LGHDT, YNNKEL (reference sequence). The CDR3 is made up of 15 amino acids. The V end was cut by 0 bases, the J end by 7 bases, with 13 bases between. CDR3 bases: TGTGCCAGCAGCCAAGAGTTGGGGCAGACGAATGAGCAGTTCTTC. This gives the protein CASSQELGQTNEQFF.

In this sample, this clonotype turned up many times. The CDR3, as DNA: TGTGCCAGCAGCCCAGGACTAGCGGGGTACTCCTACGAGCAGTACTTC. Translation gives CASSPGLAGYSYEQYF. This chain connects TRBV7-9 to TRBJ2-7, with TRBD2 matching 12 bases. V shed 5 bases, J shed 0 bases, and the junction held 5 bases outside the gene matches. Germline V lookup: CDR1 SEHNR, CDR2 FQNEAQ (reference sequence). The CDR3 covers 16 residues. Full variable domain (remainder filled in from reference TRBV7-9 and TRBJ2-7): DTGVSQNPRHKITKRGQNVTFRCDPISEHNRLYWYRQTLGQGPEFLTYFQNEAQLEKSRLLSDRFSAERPKGSFSTLEIQRTEQGDSAMYLCASSPGLAGYSYEQYFGPGTRLTVT.

Many counts were recorded for this clonotype. This rearrangement joins TRBV2 to TRBJ2-5, with 8 bases that match TRBD1. V lost 6 bases and J lost 5; bases outside the gene matches: 5. CDR1 and CDR2 (germline): SNHLY, FYNNEI. The length of the CDR3 is 13 residues. CDR3 in amino acids: CASRLTGDETQYF. In nucleotides, the CDR3 is TGTGCCAGCAGATTGACAGGGGACGAGACCCAGTACTTC. Full variable domain (outside the CDR3, taken from reference TRBV2 and TRBJ2-5): EPEVTQTPSHQVTQMGQEVILRCVPISNHLYFYWYRQILGQKVEFLVSFYNNEISEKSEIFDDQFSVERPDGSNFTLKIRSTKLEDSAMYFCASRLTGDETQYFGPGTRLLVL.

This clonotype has just a few counts. The chain joins TRBV5-8 to TRBJ2-1; 7 nucleotides align to TRBD1. V shed 4 bases, J shed 6 bases, and the junction held 10 bases outside the gene matches. The CDR3 consists of 15 residues. CDR1 is SGHTS, CDR2 YDEGEE, per germline. CDR3 nucleotides: TGTGCCAGCAGCCGGCGATGGACAGGAATCAATGAGCAGTTCTTC. Translated: CASSRRWTGINEQFF.

This sequence joins TRBV20-1 and TRBJ1-4; D gene unclear. Germline V gene sequence: CDR1 DFQATT, CDR2 SNEGSKA (reference sequence). The CDR3 is made up of 15 amino acids. Deletions cut 2 bases from V and 2 bases from J, with 12 bases between. For the CDR3, the DNA is TGCAGTGCTAGACAAGACGTTAGGACTAATGAAAAACTGTTTTTT. It specifies CSARQDVRTNEKLFF.

V gene TRBV7-9 combines with J gene TRBJ2-4; TRBD2 is a possible D gene (5 bases). Trimming removed 5 bases at V and 12 bases at J, with 14 bases between. This CDR3 contains 12 residues. Germline assignment: CDR1 SEHNR and CDR2 FQNEAQ (reference sequence). Written as DNA, the CDR3 is TGTGCCAGCAGCCCTGGACTCGACACTCAGTACTTC. It encodes CASSPGLDTQYF.

The sample holds many counts of this clonotype. The V and J genes are TRBV3-1 and TRBJ2-3, with 8 bases lining up with TRBD1. V lost 6 bases, J lost 7 bases, and 6 bases stayed unmatched. The CDR3 spans 13 residues. The germline gives CDR1 LGHDT, CDR2 YNNKEL (reference sequence). DNA of the CDR3: TGTGCCAGCAGGGACGACAGGGGTCATACGCAGTATTTT. This sequence encodes CASRDDRGHTQYF.

This clonotype was counted ten times or more. The genes are TRBV30 and TRBJ1-1; 9 bases align to TRBD1. CDR3 length equals 15 residues. V lost 3 bases, J lost 4 bases, and 9 bases stayed unmatched. Per the germline V gene, CDR1 is GTSNPN and CDR2 is SVGIG (reference sequence). CDR3 bases: TGTGCCTGGAGGATGACAGGGGGTAGAGGCACTGAAGCTTTCTTT. Translated: CAWRMTGGRGTEAFF.

This clonotype came up a few times. The chain couples TRBV19 to TRBJ2-2; perhaps TRBD2 as D (6 bases). CDR1 and CDR2 from the germline V gene are LNHDA and SQIVND (reference sequence). V gave up 3 bases and J gave up 8 bases, with 19 bases separating them. The CDR3 loop spans 16 amino acids. The CDR3 coding sequence is TGTGCCAGTAGTATGACGATCGGGAGTAGAGGTGGGGAGCTGTTTTTT. Protein product: CASSMTIGSRGGELFF.

This clonotype came up once. This may come from a read error, since a much larger clone is one base off. The chain joins TRBV5-6 to TRBJ2-3; perhaps TRBD2 as D (6 bases). The V gene's germline CDR1 is SGHDT and CDR2 YYEEEE. This CDR3 has 14 residues. Here the CDR3 reads CANSFTGGRDTQYF. In DNA form, the CDR3 reads TGTGCCAACAGCTTCACCGGGGGTCGTGATACGCAGTATTTT.

The V gene is TRBV2, the J gene TRBJ2-7; TRBD2 might be the D (6 bases). Germline assignment: CDR1 SNHLY and CDR2 FYNNEI. The V end was cut by 6 bases, the J end by 5 bases, with 20 bases between. This CDR3 is 15 amino acids long. The CDR3 here is CASSLTGGSFHEQYF. The CDR3 DNA reads as TGTGCCAGCAGCCTTACTGGGGGGTCTTTCCACGAGCAGTACTTC.

This chain uses TRBV6-5 with TRBJ1-1; 10 positions agree with TRBD1. V gave up 1 base and J gave up 3 bases; unmatched junction bases: 11. The CDR3 is 18 residues long. Germline V CDR1 and CDR2: MNHEY, SVGAGI. CDR3 loop: CASSYFGTGVGLDTEAFF. CDR3 in DNA: TGTGCCAGCAGTTACTTCGGGACAGGGGTCGGACTGGACACTGAAGCTTTCTTT.

This clonotype occurred many times. This chain connects TRBV11-3 to TRBJ2-3, with D maybe TRBD2 (5 bases). Trimming cost V 5 bases and J 6 bases, with 18 bases left between them. Germline CDR1 SGHNT, CDR2 YENEEA. The CDR3 covers 15 residues. CDR3 sequence reads: CASSPSGNIGDTQYF. CDR3 DNA sequence: TGTGCCAGCAGCCCCTCCGGGAATATCGGTGATACGCAGTATTTT.

V usage is TRBV9 and J usage is TRBJ2-5; 8 positions match TRBD2. Germline CDR1 SGDLS, CDR2 YYNGEE. The CDR3 runs to 15 residues. J gave up 2 bases and V 4 bases, and 7 bases lay outside the gene matches. CDR3 nucleotides: TGTGCCAGCAGCACCCGGGGGGGCGGGCAAGAGACCCAGTACTTC. Residues: CASSTRGGGQETQYF.

With regard to this clonotype: Germline and junction disagree at one end, which may indicate a read error. The genes are TRBV2 and TRBJ1-4, with TRBD1 as a possible D gene (5 bases). This CDR3 region has 13 residues. The germline CDR1 and CDR2 sequences are SNHLY and FYNNEI. The CDR3 DNA sequence: TGTGCCAGCATTGAAGGGGTGGGTGAAAAACTGTTTTTT. It specifies CASIEGVGEKLFF.

In regard to this clonotype: This likely comes from a read error, as the CDR3 has no conserved phenylalanine or tryptophan at its end. The chain combines TRBV29-1 with TRBJ2-2, with 11 bases matching TRBD2. This CDR3 spans 15 amino acids. The germline V gene has CDR1 SQVTM and CDR2 ANQGSEA. V lost 8 bases and J lost 8; bases outside the gene matches: 13. The CDR3 sequence is CSTDGTSGMGGELFS. The CDR3 DNA reads as TGCAGCACTGACGGGACTAGCGGTATGGGGGGGGAGCTGTTTTCT.

The chain links TRBV10-3 to TRBJ2-1; TRBD2 matches at 8 bases. CDR1 is ENHRY, CDR2 SYGVKD, per germline. V shed 8 bases and J 10 bases; nucleotides not matched to a gene: 10. The CDR3 totals 13 residues. CDR3 bases: TGTGCCATCGCGACGGGGGGGGCCTTGGAGCAGTTCTTC. Its protein product is CAIATGGALEQFF.

In this sample, this clonotype turned up many times. As DNA, the CDR3 is TGTGCCAGCAGCTTACAGGCAGATACGCAGTATTTT. This encodes CASSLQADTQYF. The V call is TRBV28, the J call TRBJ2-3; D is possibly TRBD1 (5 bases). There are 12 residues in the CDR3. Trimming cost V 6 bases and J 4 bases, with 8 bases left between them. The germline CDR1 and CDR2 sequences are MDHEN and SYDVKM.

This clonotype came up many times. This chain connects TRBV2 to TRBJ2-2; no clear D gene. CDR3 length: 15 amino acids. The germline V gene has CDR1 SNHLY and CDR2 FYNNEI. Trimming removed 7 bases at V and 4 bases at J, with 16 bases between. CDR3 in amino acids: CASTRTGTATGELFF. CDR3 nucleotide sequence: TGTGCCAGCACCAGGACCGGAACGGCCACCGGGGAGCTGTTTTTT.

This clonotype was seen at least ten times. This chain links TRBV7-6 with TRBJ2-1, with D possibly being TRBD1 (6 bases). The germline V and J ends were trimmed by 5 bases and 10 bases, with 24 bases remaining between them. The CDR3 runs 16 residues. Germline V gives CDR1 SGHVS, CDR2 FNYEAQ. The CDR3, as DNA: TGTGCCAGCAGCGCAACCCACGCCGGGACATCGGACGAGCAGTTCTTC. Encoded protein: CASSATHAGTSDEQFF.

This sequence joins TRBV30 and TRBJ1-1; a weak D match, TRBD1 (6 bases). The CDR3 covers 16 residues. Germline V gene lookup returns CDR1 GTSNPN and CDR2 SVGIG (reference sequence). V was trimmed by 2 bases and J by 4 bases, leaving 20 bases between them. CDR3 sequence: CAWSPGSRGPGTEAFF. The CDR3 bases are TGTGCCTGGAGTCCCGGGTCGCGGGGGCCTGGCACTGAAGCTTTCTTT. The complete variable domain, with remaining parts taken from reference TRBV30 and TRBJ1-1, reads SQTIHQWPATLVQPVGSPLSLECTVEGTSNPNLYWYRQAAGRGLQLLFYSVGIGQISSEVPQNLSASRPQDRQFILSSKKLLLSDSGFYLCAWSPGSRGPGTEAFFGQGTRLTVV.

CDR3 region: CSARRASGSMDIQYF. In nucleotides, the CDR3 is TGCAGTGCTAGAAGGGCTAGCGGGAGTATGGACATTCAGTACTTC. The genes are TRBV20-1 and TRBJ2-4; 10 bases match TRBD2. The V segment lost 2 bases and the J segment 8 bases; nucleotides outside the gene matches: 9. Per germline, CDR1 DFQATT and CDR2 SNEGSKA (reference sequence). The CDR3 consists of 15 residues.

The chain uses TRBV28 and TRBJ1-1; possible D gene TRBD1, 6 bases. V lost 3 bases and J lost 8, with 10 bases in between. Per the germline V gene, CDR1 is MDHEN and CDR2 is SYDVKM. This CDR3 contains 12 residues. The CDR3 nucleotides are TGTGCCAGCAGTTTGTTGCAGGGGGAAGCTTTCTTT. Translated, it gives CASSLLQGEAFF.

This chain joins TRBV7-9 and TRBJ2-6, with 8 positions matching TRBD1. The CDR3 totals 18 residues. Germline V gene sequence: CDR1 SEHNR, CDR2 FQNEAQ (reference sequence). The trim removed 5 bases at V and 0 bases at J, leaving 9 bases unmatched. CDR3 sequence: CASSPGQGRGSGANVLTF. The CDR3, as DNA: TGTGCCAGCAGCCCCGGACAGGGAAGGGGCTCTGGGGCCAACGTCCTGACTTTC.

The table lists this clonotype with many counts. The gene calls are TRBV3-1 and TRBJ1-1; possibly TRBD1 for D (5 bases). This CDR3 has 15 amino acids. Germline V gene lookup returns CDR1 LGHDT and CDR2 YNNKEL (reference sequence). Deletions cut 4 bases from V and 3 bases from J, with 15 bases between. As DNA, the CDR3 is TGTGCCAGCAGCCCATTCGGGGGGAGAGACACTGAAGCTTTCTTT. It codes for CASSPFGGRDTEAFF.